This TCR beta chain was profiled in a study of B cell selection in AIRE deficiency. Overall study results and limits: Only 9.3% of a few thousand shared Treg sequences were patient-specific; 30% to 35% healthy-specific. About a third of healthy-shared Treg sequences were found among patient Tconv cells. With only TCRbeta sequenced, 30% to 45% of shared healthy Treg sequences overlapped Tconv. Shared Treg sequences were biased toward short CDR3s with few non-templated nucleotide insertions.

Conventional CD4 T cells were sorted as CD4+CD127+ cells. Only in-frame clones appear in the TCRdb table, and some are missing; sequencing was by immunoSEQ multiplex PCR. The repertoire consists of roughly 25,000 clones, with 90% to 98% occurring once and the leading ten covering 0.22%. As regards this clone: Its antigen remains unidentified.

The CDR3 spans 16 residues. Germline V CDR1 and CDR2: SGHNT, YYREEE (reference sequence). Between the trimmed V and J ends, which lost 0 bases and 0 bases, there was a span of 13 bases. Material for sequencing was CD4+CD127+ conventional T cells sorted from PBMCs. The genes are TRBV5-4 and TRBJ2-7; TRBD2 is a possible D gene (6 bases). This TCR was sampled from a human donor in good health. Written as DNA, the CDR3 is TGTGCCAGCAGCTTGGCTGGCGCGGGAACCTCCTACGAGCAGTACTTC. This sequence encodes CASSLAGAGTSYEQYF.